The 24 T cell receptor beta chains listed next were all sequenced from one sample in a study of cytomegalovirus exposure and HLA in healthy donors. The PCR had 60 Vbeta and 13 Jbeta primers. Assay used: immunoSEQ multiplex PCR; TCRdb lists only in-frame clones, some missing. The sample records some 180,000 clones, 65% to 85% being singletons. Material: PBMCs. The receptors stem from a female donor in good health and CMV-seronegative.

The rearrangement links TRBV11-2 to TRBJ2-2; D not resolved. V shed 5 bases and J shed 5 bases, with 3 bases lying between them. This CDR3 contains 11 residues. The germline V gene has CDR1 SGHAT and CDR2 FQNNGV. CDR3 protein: CASSRTGELFF. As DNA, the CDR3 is TGTGCCAGCAGCCGGACCGGGGAGCTGTTTTTT. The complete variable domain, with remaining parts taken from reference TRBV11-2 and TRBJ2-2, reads EAGVAQSPRYKIIEKRQSVAFWCNPISGHATLYWYQQILGQGPKLLIQFQNNGVVDDSQLPKDRFSAERLKGVDSTLKIQPAKLEDSAVYLCASSRTGELFFGEGSRLTVL.

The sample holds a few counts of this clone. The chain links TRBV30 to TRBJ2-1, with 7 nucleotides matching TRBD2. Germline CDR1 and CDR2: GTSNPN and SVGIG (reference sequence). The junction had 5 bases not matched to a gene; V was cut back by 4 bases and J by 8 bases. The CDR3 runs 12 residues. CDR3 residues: CAWTSGAHEQFF. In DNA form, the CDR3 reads TGTGCCTGGACTAGCGGCGCACATGAGCAGTTCTTC.

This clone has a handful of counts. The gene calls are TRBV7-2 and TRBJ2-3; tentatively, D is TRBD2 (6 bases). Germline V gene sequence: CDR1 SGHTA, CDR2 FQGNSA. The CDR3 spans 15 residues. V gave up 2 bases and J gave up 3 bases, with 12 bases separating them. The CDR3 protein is CASSLIFGGTDTQYF. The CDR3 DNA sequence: TGTGCCAGCAGCTTAATCTTCGGGGGTACAGATACGCAGTATTTT.

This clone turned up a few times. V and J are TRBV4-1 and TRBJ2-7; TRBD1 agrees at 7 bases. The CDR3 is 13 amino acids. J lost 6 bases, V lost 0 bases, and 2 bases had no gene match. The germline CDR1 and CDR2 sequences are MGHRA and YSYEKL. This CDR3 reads CASSQENRGEQYF. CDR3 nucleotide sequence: TGCGCCAGCAGCCAAGAGAACAGGGGCGAGCAGTACTTC.

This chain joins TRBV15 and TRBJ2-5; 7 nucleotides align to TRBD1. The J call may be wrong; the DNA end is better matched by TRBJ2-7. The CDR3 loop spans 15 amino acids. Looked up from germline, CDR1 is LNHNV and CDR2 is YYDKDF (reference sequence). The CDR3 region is CATSRAQGSAYEQYF. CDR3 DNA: TGTGCCACCAGCAGGGCACAGGGGTCTGCCTACGAGCAGTACTTC.

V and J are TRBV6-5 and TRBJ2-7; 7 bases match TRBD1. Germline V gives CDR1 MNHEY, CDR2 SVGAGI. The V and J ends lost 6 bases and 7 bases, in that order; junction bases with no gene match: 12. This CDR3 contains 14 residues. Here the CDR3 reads CASRTGPTGLEQYF. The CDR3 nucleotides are TGTGCCAGCAGAACCGGGCCGACAGGGCTTGAGCAGTACTTC.

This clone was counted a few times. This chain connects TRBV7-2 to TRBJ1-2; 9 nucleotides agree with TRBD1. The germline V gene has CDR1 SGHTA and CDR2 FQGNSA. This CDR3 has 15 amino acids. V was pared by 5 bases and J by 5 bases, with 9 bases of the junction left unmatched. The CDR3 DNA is TGTGCCAGCAGCCCGGACAGGGGTAGGGTTTATGGCTACACCTTC. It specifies CASSPDRGRVYGYTF.

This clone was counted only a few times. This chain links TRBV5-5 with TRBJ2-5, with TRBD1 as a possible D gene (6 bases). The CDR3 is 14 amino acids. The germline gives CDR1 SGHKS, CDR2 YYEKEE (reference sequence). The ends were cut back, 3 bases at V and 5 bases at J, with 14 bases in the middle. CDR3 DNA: TGTGCCAGCAGCTCTACCGGGACATTGGAGACCCAGTACTTC. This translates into CASSSTGTLETQYF.

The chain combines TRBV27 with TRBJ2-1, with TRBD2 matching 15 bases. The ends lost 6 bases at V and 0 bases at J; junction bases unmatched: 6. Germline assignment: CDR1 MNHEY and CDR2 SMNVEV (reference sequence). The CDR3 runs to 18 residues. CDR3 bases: TGTGCCAGCAGGGGACTAGCGGGAGGCCAGAGCTCCTACAATGAGCAGTTCTTC. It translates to CASRGLAGGQSSYNEQFF.

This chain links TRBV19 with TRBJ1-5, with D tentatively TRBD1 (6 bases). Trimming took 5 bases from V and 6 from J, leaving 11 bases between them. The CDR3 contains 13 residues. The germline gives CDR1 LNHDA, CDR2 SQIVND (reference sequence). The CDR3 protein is CASSYTGSQPQHF. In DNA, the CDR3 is TGTGCCAGTAGTTATACAGGGAGTCAGCCCCAGCATTTT.

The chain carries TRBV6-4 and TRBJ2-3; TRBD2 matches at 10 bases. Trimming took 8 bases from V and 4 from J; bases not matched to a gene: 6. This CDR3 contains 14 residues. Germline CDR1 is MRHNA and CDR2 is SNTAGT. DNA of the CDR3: TGTGCCAGCGCTCCTAGCGGGGGAGCAGATACGCAGTATTTT. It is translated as CASAPSGGADTQYF.

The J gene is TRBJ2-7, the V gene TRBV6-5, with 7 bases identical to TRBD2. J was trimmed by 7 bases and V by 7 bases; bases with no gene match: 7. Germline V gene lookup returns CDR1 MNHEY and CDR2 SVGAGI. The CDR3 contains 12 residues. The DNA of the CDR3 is TGTGCCAGCACCACCCCCGGGAGGGAGCAGTACTTC. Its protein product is CASTTPGREQYF.

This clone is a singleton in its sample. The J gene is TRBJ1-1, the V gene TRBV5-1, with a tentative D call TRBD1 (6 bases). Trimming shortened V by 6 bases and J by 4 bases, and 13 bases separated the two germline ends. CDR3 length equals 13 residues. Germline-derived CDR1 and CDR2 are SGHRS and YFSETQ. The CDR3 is CASTRRGSTEAFF. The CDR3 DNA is TGCGCCAGCACCCGTAGGGGGAGCACTGAAGCTTTCTTT. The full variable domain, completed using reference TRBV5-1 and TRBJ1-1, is KAGVTQTPRYLIKTRGQQVTLSCSPISGHRSVSWYQQTPGQGLQFLFEYFSETQRNKGNFPGRFSGRQFSNSRSEMNVSTLELGDSALYLCASTRRGSTEAFFGQGTRLTVV.

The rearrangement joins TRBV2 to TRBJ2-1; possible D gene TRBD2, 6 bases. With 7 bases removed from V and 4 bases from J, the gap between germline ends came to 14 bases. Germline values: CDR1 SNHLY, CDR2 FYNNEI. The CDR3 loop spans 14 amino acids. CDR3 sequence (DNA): TGTGCCAGCACCGGCGGGATGGGTTACAATGAGCAGTTCTTC. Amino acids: CASTGGMGYNEQFF.

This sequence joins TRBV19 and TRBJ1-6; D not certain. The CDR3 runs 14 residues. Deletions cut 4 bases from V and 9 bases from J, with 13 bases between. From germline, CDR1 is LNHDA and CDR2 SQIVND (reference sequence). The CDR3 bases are TGTGCCAGTAGTACTAGCGACCCGGGTTCACCCCTCCACTTT. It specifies CASSTSDPGSPLHF.

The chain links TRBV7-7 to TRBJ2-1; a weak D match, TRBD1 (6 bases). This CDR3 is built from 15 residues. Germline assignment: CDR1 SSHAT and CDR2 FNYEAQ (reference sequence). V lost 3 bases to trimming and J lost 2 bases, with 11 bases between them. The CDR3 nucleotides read TGTGCCAGCAGCTTGGGACAAGTTCCCTACAATGAGCAGTTCTTC. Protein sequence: CASSLGQVPYNEQFF. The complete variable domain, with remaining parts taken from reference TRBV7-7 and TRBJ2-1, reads GAGVSQSPRYKVTKRGQDVTLRCDPISSHATLYWYQQALGQGPEFLTYFNYEAQPDKSGLPSDRFSAERPEGSISTLTIQRTEQRDSAMYRCASSLGQVPYNEQFFGPGTRLTVL.

The CDR3 here is CASSELPGTSGRVFF. CDR3 DNA sequence: TGTGCCAGCAGCGAATTACCTGGGACTAGCGGGAGAGTGTTCTTC. The V gene is TRBV7-2, the J gene TRBJ2-1, with 14 bases that match TRBD2. V lost 5 bases to trimming and J lost 15 bases; unmatched junction nucleotides: 12. The germline gives CDR1 SGHTA, CDR2 FQGNSA. The CDR3 has 15 amino acids.

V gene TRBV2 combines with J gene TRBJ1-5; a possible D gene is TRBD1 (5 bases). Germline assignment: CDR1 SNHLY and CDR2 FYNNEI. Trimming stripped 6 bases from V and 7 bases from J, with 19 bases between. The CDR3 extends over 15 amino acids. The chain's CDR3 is CASSGRGGSGQPQHF. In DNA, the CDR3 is TGTGCCAGCAGCGGACGAGGCGGATCAGGGCAGCCCCAGCATTTT.

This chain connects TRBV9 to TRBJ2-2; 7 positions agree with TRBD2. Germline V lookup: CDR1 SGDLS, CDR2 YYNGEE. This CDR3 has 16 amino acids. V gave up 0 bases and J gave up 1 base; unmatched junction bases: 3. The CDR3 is CASSVDPSGNTGELFF. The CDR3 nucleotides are TGTGCCAGCAGCGTAGACCCTAGCGGGAACACCGGGGAGCTGTTTTTT.

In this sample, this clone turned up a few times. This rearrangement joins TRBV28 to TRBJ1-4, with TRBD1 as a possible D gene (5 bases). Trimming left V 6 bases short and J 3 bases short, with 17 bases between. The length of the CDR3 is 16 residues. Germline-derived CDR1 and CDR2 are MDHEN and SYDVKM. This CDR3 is CASSLSGVGANEKLFF. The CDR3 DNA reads TGTGCCAGCAGCCTCTCGGGGGTGGGGGCTAATGAAAAACTGTTTTTT.

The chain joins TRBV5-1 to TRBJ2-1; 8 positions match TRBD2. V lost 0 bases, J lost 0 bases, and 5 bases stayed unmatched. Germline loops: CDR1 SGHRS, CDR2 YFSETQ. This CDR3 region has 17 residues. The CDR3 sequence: CASSLVLAASSYNEQFF. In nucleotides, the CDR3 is TGCGCCAGCAGCTTGGTACTAGCGGCGAGCTCCTACAATGAGCAGTTCTTC.

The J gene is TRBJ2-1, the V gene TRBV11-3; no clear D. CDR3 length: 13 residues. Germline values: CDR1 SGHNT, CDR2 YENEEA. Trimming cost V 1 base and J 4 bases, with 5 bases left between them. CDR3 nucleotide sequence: TGTGCCAGCAGCTTAGCGTCTTACAATGAGCAGTTCTTC. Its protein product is CASSLASYNEQFF.

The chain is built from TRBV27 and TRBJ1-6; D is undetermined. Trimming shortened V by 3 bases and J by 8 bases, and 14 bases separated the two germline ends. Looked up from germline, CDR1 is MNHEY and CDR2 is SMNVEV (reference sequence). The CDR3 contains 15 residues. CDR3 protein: CASSLSRSGDSPLHF. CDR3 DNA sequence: TGTGCCAGCAGTTTGTCGCGGTCCGGTGATTCACCCCTCCACTTT.

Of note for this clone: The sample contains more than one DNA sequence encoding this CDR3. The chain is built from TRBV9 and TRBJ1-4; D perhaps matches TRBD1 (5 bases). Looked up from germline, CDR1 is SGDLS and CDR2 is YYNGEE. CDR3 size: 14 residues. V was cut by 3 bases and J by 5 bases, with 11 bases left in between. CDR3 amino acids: CASSAQGMNEKLFF. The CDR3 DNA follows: TGTGCCAGCAGCGCGCAGGGAATGAATGAAAAACTGTTTTTT.